A selection of T cell receptor beta chains follows, all from one sample in a study of immune heterogeneity within non-small cell lung tumors. TCRdb fed the multiplex PCR reads into MiXCR, producing one record per CDR3 protein. The sample shows about 10,000 distinct CDR3 sequences, around a quarter of them seen only once. What was sequenced was lung tumor tissue. These receptor sequences come from a woman aged 50 to 65 with non-small cell lung cancer. Each CDR3 is given without its conserved first and last residue. The D gene is left open where the match is weak. Some rows have no size entry. The others give once, few or many, or a class for an expanded clone.

J	V	length	D	size	CDR3
TRBJ1-1	TRBV11-2	12	NA	many	ASSARRTNTEAF
TRBJ1-2	TRBV29-1	9	TRBD1	few	SVDRGDGYT
TRBJ2-2	TRBV28	12	NA	many	ASTASHVTGELF
TRBJ2-2	TRBV28	13	TRBD1	NA	ASSSGTGDTGELF
TRBJ2-3	TRBV6-6	12	NA	many	ASSYVGVTDTQY
TRBJ2-4	TRBV19	12	NA	few	ASRPRGAQVGAA
TRBJ2-7	TRBV28	13	TRBD2	NA	ASGRGGTSGYERY
TRBJ2-2	TRBV7-9	10	TRBD1	NA	ASSLDRGRLF
TRBJ2-1	TRBV20-1	9	NA	NA	SARPYNEQF
TRBJ2-2	TRBV7-6	15	TRBD2	few	ASSLTIAGGHLGELF
TRBJ1-2	TRBV12-3/TRBV12-4	12	NA	many	ASSSGTAKYGYT
TRBJ2-7	TRBV15	13	TRBD1	medium-sized	ATSRGGQGKLEQY
TRBJ2-2	TRBV20-1	13	TRBD2	many	SASQGLAKTGELF
TRBJ1-1	TRBV20-1	11	TRBD1	medium-sized	SAWDRGLTEAF
TRBJ2-5	TRBV10-3	13	TRBD1	few	AISESWTGRETQY
TRBJ1-6	TRBV28	10	NA	few	ANSDRNSPLH
TRBJ2-1	TRBV4-1	15	TRBD2	once	AISQDRRGGLMDEQF
TRBJ2-3	TRBV7-9	13	NA	few	ASSFSWPTTDTQY
TRBJ1-2	TRBV20-1	12	TRBD1	many	SASKAGQSYGYT
TRBJ2-1	TRBV19	15	TRBD1	few	ASSIETGTEIRNEQF
TRBJ2-7	TRBV7-2	11	NA	many	ASSLHRESEQY
TRBJ2-5	TRBV19	14	TRBD2	many	ASSMASGGAPETQY
TRBJ2-3	TRBV5-8	14	TRBD2	NA	ASSEGGTTSTDTQY
TRBJ1-3	TRBV30	13	NA	many	AWSPLSRERNTIY
TRBJ1-5	TRBV5-1	10	NA	many	ASSPTGWPQH
TRBJ2-3	TRBV19	13	TRBD2	many	ASSWREATTDTQY
TRBJ1-1	TRBV5-1	12	NA	few	ASSLGGFHTEAF
TRBJ1-4	TRBV6-1	15	TRBD1	few	ASSPRDRGPTNEKLF
TRBJ2-7	TRBV6-6	15	NA	many	ASSYSTAATSSYEQY
TRBJ1-2	TRBV24-1	13	TRBD1	large	ATSDGQGVNYGYT
TRBJ2-7	TRBV5-1	11	TRBD1	NA	ASTRTGGYEQY
TRBJ1-2	TRBV18	13	TRBD1	few	ASPPRDRGDNGYT
TRBJ2-1	TRBV11-3	12	NA	NA	ASSHGASSPEQF
TRBJ1-5	TRBV12-3/TRBV12-4	13	NA	large	ASSTDIISNQPQH
TRBJ2-7	TRBV11-3	14	NA	NA	ASSSRETESYYEQY
TRBJ2-7	TRBV11-3	13	TRBD1	NA	ASSLTWTGGYEQY
TRBJ1-2	TRBV12-3/TRBV12-4	13	NA	many	ASSPDRDRGYGYT
TRBJ2-3	TRBV11-2	13	NA	few	ASSLERFTPDTQY
TRBJ2-3	TRBV29-1	11	NA	NA	SVEEAGTDTQY
TRBJ2-5	TRBV19	11	NA	NA	ASSGQNQETQY
TRBJ2-2	TRBV11-2	14	NA	NA	ASSPVLGAKSGELF
TRBJ2-7	TRBV11-3	14	TRBD1	medium-sized	ASSSRETGSYYEQY
TRBJ2-7	TRBV7-2	13	NA	many	ASSSPGHPSYEQY
TRBJ1-1	TRBV3-1	12	TRBD1	many	ASSQTGERTEAF
TRBJ2-1	TRBV27	14	TRBD1	many	ASSSLGDRGRDEQF
TRBJ1-1	TRBV5-1	14	TRBD1	NA	ASSHGDSTPGAEAF
TRBJ1-5	TRBV6-1	12	NA	many	ASSVDRGNQPQH
TRBJ2-5	TRBV24-1	15	TRBD2	many	ATSDDSSGRRAETQY
TRBJ1-3	TRBV4-1	15	NA	NA	ASSQDLGGVSGNTIY